This TCR beta chain was sequenced in a study of blood T cell repertoires in COVID-19. This clone was counted only a few times. The germline V gene has CDR1 MNHEY and CDR2 SMNVEV (reference sequence). The J segment lost 4 bases and the V segment lost 3 bases, leaving 6 bases of the junction unmatched. The CDR3 contains 15 residues. Sequenced by immunoSEQ multiplex PCR; TCRdb stores in-frame clones only, minus some. The sample contains 250,000 to 300,000 clones, about 86% of which appear only once. Sequencing input: peripheral blood. The TCR originated in a woman in her sixties or seventies with active or convalescent COVID-19. The chain has TRBV27 and TRBJ2-5; 9 bases are a match to TRBD2. CDR3 DNA: TGTGCCAGCAGTTTTTCGGGACTAGCTTCAGAGACCCAGTACTTC. It is translated as CASSFSGLASETQYF.